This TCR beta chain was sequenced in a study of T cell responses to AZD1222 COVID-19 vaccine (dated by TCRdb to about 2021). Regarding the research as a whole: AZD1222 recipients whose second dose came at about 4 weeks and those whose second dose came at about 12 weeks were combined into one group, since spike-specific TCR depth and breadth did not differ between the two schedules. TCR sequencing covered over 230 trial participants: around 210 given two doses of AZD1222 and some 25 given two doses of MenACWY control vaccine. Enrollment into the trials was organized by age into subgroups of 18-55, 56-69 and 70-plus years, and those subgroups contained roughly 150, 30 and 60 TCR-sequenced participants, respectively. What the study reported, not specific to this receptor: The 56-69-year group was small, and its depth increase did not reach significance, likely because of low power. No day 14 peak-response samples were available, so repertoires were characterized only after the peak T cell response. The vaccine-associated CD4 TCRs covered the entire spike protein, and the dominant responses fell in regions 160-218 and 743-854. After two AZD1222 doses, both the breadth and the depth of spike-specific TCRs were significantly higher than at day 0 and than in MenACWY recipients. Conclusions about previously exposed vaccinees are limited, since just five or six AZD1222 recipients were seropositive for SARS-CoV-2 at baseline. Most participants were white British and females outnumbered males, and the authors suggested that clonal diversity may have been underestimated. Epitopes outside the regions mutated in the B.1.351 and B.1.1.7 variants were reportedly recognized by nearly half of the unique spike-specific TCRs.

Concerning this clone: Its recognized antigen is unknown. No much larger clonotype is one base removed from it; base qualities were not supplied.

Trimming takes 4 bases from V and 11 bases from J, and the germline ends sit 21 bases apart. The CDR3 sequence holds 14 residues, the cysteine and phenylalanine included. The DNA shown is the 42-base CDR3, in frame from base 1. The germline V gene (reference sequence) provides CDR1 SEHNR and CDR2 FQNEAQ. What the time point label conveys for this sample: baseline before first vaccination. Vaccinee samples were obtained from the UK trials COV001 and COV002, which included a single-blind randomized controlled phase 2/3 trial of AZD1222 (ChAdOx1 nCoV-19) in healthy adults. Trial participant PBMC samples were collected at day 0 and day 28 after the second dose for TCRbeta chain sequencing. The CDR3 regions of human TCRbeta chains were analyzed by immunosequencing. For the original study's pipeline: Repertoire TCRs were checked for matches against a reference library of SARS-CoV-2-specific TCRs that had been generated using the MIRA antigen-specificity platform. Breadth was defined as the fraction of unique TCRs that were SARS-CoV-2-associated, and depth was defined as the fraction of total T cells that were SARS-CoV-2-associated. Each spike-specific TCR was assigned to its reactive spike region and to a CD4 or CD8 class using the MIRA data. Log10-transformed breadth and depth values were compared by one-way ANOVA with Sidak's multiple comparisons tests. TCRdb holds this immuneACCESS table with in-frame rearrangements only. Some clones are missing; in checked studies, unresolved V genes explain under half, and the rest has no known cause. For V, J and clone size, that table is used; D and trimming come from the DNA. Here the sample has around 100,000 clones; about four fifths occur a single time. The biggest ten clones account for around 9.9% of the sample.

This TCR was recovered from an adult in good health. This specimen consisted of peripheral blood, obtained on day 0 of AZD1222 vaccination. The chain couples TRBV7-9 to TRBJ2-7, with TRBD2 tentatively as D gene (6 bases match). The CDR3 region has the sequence CASSSAGAGPMEYF. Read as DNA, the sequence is TGTGCCAGCAGCTCCGCCGGGGCGGGGCCCATGGAGTACTTC.